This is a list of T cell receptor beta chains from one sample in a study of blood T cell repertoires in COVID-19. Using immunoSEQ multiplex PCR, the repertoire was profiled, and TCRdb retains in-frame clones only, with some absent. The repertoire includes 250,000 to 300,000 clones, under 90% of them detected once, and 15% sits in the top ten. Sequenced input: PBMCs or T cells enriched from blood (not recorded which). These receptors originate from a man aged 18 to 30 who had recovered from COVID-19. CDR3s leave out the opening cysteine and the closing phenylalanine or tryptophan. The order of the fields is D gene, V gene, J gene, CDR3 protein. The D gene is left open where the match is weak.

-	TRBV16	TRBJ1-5	ASSQEYSNQPQH
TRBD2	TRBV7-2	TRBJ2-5	ASSLRLAEETQY
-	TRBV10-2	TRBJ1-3	ASSERGTIY
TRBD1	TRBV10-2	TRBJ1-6	ASSDWTGSNSPLH
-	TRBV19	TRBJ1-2	ATYNNRYYGYT
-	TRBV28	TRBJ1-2	ASSEHRAVGYT
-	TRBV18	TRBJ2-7	ASHGAEAYEQY
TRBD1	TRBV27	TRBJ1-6	ASRKQGASNSPLH
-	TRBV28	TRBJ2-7	ASSLKRREQY
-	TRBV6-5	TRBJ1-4	ASTRGTTNEKLF
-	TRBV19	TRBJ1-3	ASSYDRTGNTIY
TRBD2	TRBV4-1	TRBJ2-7	ASSLPAAGGLEQY
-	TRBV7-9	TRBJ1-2	ASSAGFLDTDGYT
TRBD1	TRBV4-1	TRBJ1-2	ASSQHNRGNYGYT
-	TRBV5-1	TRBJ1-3	ASSQAWSSGNTIY
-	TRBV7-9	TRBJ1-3	ASSLKGNSGNTIY
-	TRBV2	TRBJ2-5	ASSDRRGRLRRETQY
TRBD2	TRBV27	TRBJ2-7	ASSPTLAGTGEQY
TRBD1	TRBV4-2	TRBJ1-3	ASSRSSGTEAGNTIY
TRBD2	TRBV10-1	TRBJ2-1	ASSEGAGGQWDEQF
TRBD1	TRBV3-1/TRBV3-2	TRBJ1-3	ASSQADREYTIY